The 30 T cell receptor beta chains in this list originate from one sample, sequenced in a study of blood T cells in healthy people across ages. A second roughly 6 to 12 cycle PCR used barcoded and J-beta primers. Via MiXCR, TCRdb re-called the 5' RACE reads, giving one row per CDR3 protein. The top ten clones hold approximately 7% of a sample with about 1.4 million distinct CDR3 sequences, 55% to 75% of them seen once. The material sequenced was blood. The source of these receptors is a man aged 18-30 years in good health.

The genes are TRBV20-1 and TRBJ2-1, with 9 positions matching TRBD1. The germline V gene has CDR1 DFQATT and CDR2 SNEGSKA (reference sequence). The CDR3 runs 12 residues. As DNA, the CDR3 is TGCAGAGTTGGACAGGGGACGAATGAGCAGTTCTTC. It codes for CRVGQGTNEQFF.

The chain couples TRBV10-3 to TRBJ1-1, with D uncertain. V shed 10 bases and J shed 0 bases, with 18 bases lying between them. Germline V CDR1 and CDR2: ENHRY, SYGVKD. This CDR3 is 15 amino acids long. CDR3 nucleotides: TGTGCCACCCAGGAGGTCACGAAAATGAACACTGAAGCTTTCTTT. Protein product: CATQEVTKMNTEAFF.

The chain uses TRBV7-9 and TRBJ2-7, with 8 bases identical to TRBD1. CDR3 length equals 17 residues. V gave up 4 bases and J gave up 1 base; unmatched junction bases: 12. Germline V lookup: CDR1 SEHNR, CDR2 FQNEAQ (reference sequence). The CDR3 reads CASSSDETRGQSYEQYF. Written as DNA, the CDR3 is TGTGCCAGCAGCTCTGACGAGACCAGGGGGCAATCCTACGAGCAGTACTTC.

This chain uses TRBV20-1 with TRBJ2-7; TRBD1 matches 8 bases. The V and J ends lost 6 bases and 4 bases, in that order; junction bases with no gene match: 11. Germline CDR1 is DFQATT and CDR2 is SNEGSKA (reference sequence). The CDR3 length is 14 residues. The CDR3 coding sequence is TGCAGTGCCCTCCGGGACAGGCTCCTTTACGAGCAGTACTTC. Translating it yields CSALRDRLLYEQYF.

This clonotype was observed a few times. It may be a read error: a sequence one base away is much more abundant. The chain carries TRBV6-4 and TRBJ2-7, with TRBD2 identical over 11 bases. CDR1 and CDR2 from the germline V gene are MRHNA and SNTAGT. The CDR3 is made up of 16 amino acids. Trimming cost V 0 bases and J 7 bases; bases outside gene matches: 8. CDR3 in DNA: TGTGCCAGCAGTGACTCCGGGACTAGCGGACACAATGAGCAGTACTTC. Translation gives CASSDSGTSGHNEQYF.

This clonotype has more than one count but fewer than ten. The J gene is TRBJ2-7, the V gene TRBV29-1, with a weak D call TRBD1 (6 bases). Germline loops: CDR1 SQVTM, CDR2 ANQGSEA. The CDR3 runs to 16 residues. Trimming left V 5 bases short and J 4 bases short, with 24 bases between. The CDR3 loop reads CSVLRDPRLGAYEQYF. CDR3 coding DNA: TGCAGCGTTCTCCGGGACCCAAGGCTGGGGGCTTACGAGCAGTACTTC.

The rearrangement links TRBV2 to TRBJ2-1; D perhaps matches TRBD1 (5 bases). Between the trimmed V and J ends, which lost 6 bases and 3 bases, there was a span of 15 bases. In germline, CDR1 is SNHLY, CDR2 FYNNEI. The CDR3 has 15 amino acids. The CDR3 bases are TGTGCCAGCAGGGTCTCCGGTAGGGGCTACAATGAGCAGTTCTTC. This encodes CASRVSGRGYNEQFF.

V is TRBV9 and J is TRBJ2-7; TRBD1 might be the D (5 bases). The J call may be faulty, since TRBJ2-4 better matches the DNA end. Germline V gives CDR1 SGDLS, CDR2 YYNGEE. The CDR3 contains 15 residues. The CDR3 DNA reads TGTGCCAGCAGCGTAGGTTCCCTCAACAGGAACATTCAGTACTTC. It translates to CASSVGSLNRNIQYF.

This clonotype was seen a handful of times. V is TRBV6-2 or TRBV6-3 and J is TRBJ1-2, with D possibly matching TRBD1 (6 bases). Trimming pared 6 bases from V and 4 bases from J, leaving 15 bases between. Germline V CDR1 and CDR2: MNHEY, SVGEGT. The CDR3 is made up of 14 amino acids. CDR3 bases: TGTGCCAGCAGGGACAGTCCAACCAGCTATGGCTACACCTTC. It codes for CASRDSPTSYGYTF.

This rearrangement joins TRBV6-6 to TRBJ2-5; unclear D gene. The J call may be incorrect, as the DNA end agrees better with TRBJ2-7. The CDR3 totals 12 residues. Germline V CDR1 and CDR2: MNHNY, SVGAGI (reference sequence). The CDR3 loop reads CASRDEGGEQYF. CDR3 sequence (DNA): TGTGCCAGCAGGGACGAAGGTGGCGAGCAGTACTTC.

The gene calls are TRBV27 and TRBJ2-1; 7 bases line up with TRBD1. From germline, CDR1 is MNHEY and CDR2 SMNVEV (reference sequence). The CDR3 runs 12 residues. After removal of 6 bases from V and 8 bases from J, the junction contained 4 bases not matched to a gene. The CDR3 DNA follows: TGTGCCAGCAGGACAGGGTTGCATGAGCAGTTCTTC. Protein product: CASRTGLHEQFF.

The chain recombines TRBV24-1 with TRBJ2-5; the D call may be TRBD1 or TRBD2 (6 bases each). This CDR3 is 15 amino acids long. Germline CDR1 is KGHDR and CDR2 is SFDVKD. Trimming left V 3 bases short and J 4 bases short, with 14 bases between. CDR3 nucleotide sequence: TGTGCCACCAGTGATCCCGGGGGCCGCCGAGAGACCCAGTACTTC. Protein product: CATSDPGGRRETQYF.

In this sample, this clonotype turned up a few times. The genes are TRBV20-1 and TRBJ2-1; D may be TRBD2 (5 bases). The CDR3 loop spans 12 amino acids. Per the germline V gene, CDR1 is DFQATT and CDR2 is SNEGSKA (reference sequence). Trimming stripped 6 bases from V and 3 bases from J, with 9 bases between. The CDR3 loop is CSAAGRYNEQFF. The CDR3 region has the DNA TGCAGTGCGGCGGGCCGCTACAATGAGCAGTTCTTC.

The rearrangement links TRBV10-3 to TRBJ2-2; D gene uncertain. Germline loops: CDR1 ENHRY, CDR2 SYGVKD. This CDR3 is built from 12 residues. V lost 4 bases and J 6 bases, leaving 6 bases between the germline ends. This CDR3 is CAISGPPGELFF. The DNA for the CDR3 is TGTGCCATCAGTGGCCCCCCCGGGGAGCTGTTTTTT.

The chain joins TRBV6-5 to TRBJ2-5, with D uncertain. V shed 0 bases and J shed 11 bases, with 16 bases lying between them. The CDR3 consists of 14 residues. The germline V gene has CDR1 MNHEY and CDR2 SVGAGI. In DNA, the CDR3 is TGTGCCAGCAGTTACTCACAATCAGGAAATGAGCAGTACTTC. This encodes CASSYSQSGNEQYF.

This sequence joins TRBV11-2 and TRBJ2-3; the D is unclear. The CDR3 consists of 14 residues. Germline V lookup: CDR1 SGHAT, CDR2 FQNNGV. Between the trimmed V and J ends, which lost 5 bases and 6 bases, there was a span of 15 bases. CDR3 amino acids: CASSLHQSVDTQYF. CDR3 sequence (DNA): TGTGCCAGCAGCCTCCATCAGTCAGTCGATACGCAGTATTTT.

The rearrangement joins TRBV27 to TRBJ1-1, with D possibly matching TRBD1 (6 bases). Germline CDR1 MNHEY, CDR2 SMNVEV (reference sequence). The CDR3 runs to 15 residues. The ends were cut back, 0 bases at V and 5 bases at J, with 13 bases in the middle. CDR3 sequence: CASSLSDRLGTEAFF. In DNA, the CDR3 is TGTGCCAGCAGTTTATCCGACAGGCTTGGGACTGAAGCTTTCTTT.

There are a few counts of this clonotype. V is TRBV29-1 and J is TRBJ2-5; perhaps TRBD2 as D (6 bases). V gave up 0 bases and J gave up 1 base, with 12 bases separating them. The CDR3 extends over 15 amino acids. Germline assignment: CDR1 SQVTM and CDR2 ANQGSEA. The CDR3 nucleotides read TGCAGCGTTGAAGAAGGGCGGGGAGCCCAAGAGACCCAGTACTTC. It yields the protein CSVEEGRGAQETQYF.

This clonotype was seen a single time. This rearrangement joins TRBV27 to TRBJ2-1, with D tentatively TRBD2 (7 bases). The J call may be wrong; the DNA end is better matched by TRBJ2-7. In germline, CDR1 is MNHEY, CDR2 SMNVEV (reference sequence). This CDR3 contains 14 residues. The CDR3: CASSLGGAHNEQYF. For the CDR3, the DNA is TGTGCCAGCAGCTTGGGGGGGGCCCACAATGAGCAGTACTTC.

The V and J genes are TRBV5-6 and TRBJ2-5; 8 bases agree with TRBD2. The CDR3 sequence is 13 residues long. Germline V gene data show CDR1 as SGHDT and CDR2 as YYEEEE. Trimming at V came to 2 bases and at J to 6 bases, leaving 3 bases not matched to a gene. The CDR3 coding sequence is TGTGCCAGCAGCTTTGGGACTAGACAGACCCAGTACTTC. It translates to CASSFGTRQTQYF.

A word on this clonotype: One junction end disagrees with the germline gene, perhaps due to a read error. The chain links TRBV27 to TRBJ2-7, with D perhaps matching TRBD2 (7 bases). The J call is in doubt because the DNA end fits TRBJ2-1 better. Germline V gives CDR1 MNHEY, CDR2 SMNVEV (reference sequence). The CDR3 has 13 residues. Here the CDR3 reads CASSVSAGAEQFF. In DNA form, the CDR3 reads TGTGCCAGCAGTGTATCGGCGGGGGCAGAGCAGTTCTTC.

The chain uses TRBV5-8 and TRBJ2-1; 8 positions match TRBD2. V dropped 10 bases and J dropped 3; count of bases not matched to a gene: 21. The CDR3 is 18 amino acids. Germline CDR1 reads SGHTS; CDR2 reads YDEGEE. The CDR3 spells CACPPGVSGRGGYNEQFF. CDR3 nucleotides: TGTGCCTGCCCTCCCGGGGTGAGCGGGAGAGGGGGCTACAATGAGCAGTTCTTC.

This clonotype was found once. The gene calls are TRBV15 and TRBJ2-4, with D unresolved. The assigned J gene may be wrong: the sequence end matches TRBJ2-7 better. This CDR3 has 12 amino acids. Germline CDR1 is LNHNV and CDR2 is YYDKDF (reference sequence). The DNA for the CDR3 is TGTGCCACCAGCAGACCCGCATACGAGCAGTACTTC. It yields the protein CATSRPAYEQYF.

This clonotype appeared once. The chain uses TRBV20-1 and TRBJ1-5, with D unclear. V was shortened by 1 base and J by 5 bases, with 6 bases between the two germline ends. The V gene's germline CDR1 is DFQATT and CDR2 SNEGSKA (reference sequence). This CDR3 comprises 12 residues. The CDR3 here is CSARGGDQPQHF. In DNA form, the CDR3 reads TGCAGTGCTAGAGGAGGCGATCAGCCCCAGCATTTT.

This clonotype has a single count. J is TRBJ2-4 and V is TRBV4-1; D is ambiguous. Deletions cut 2 bases from V and 0 bases from J, with 14 bases between. The CDR3 consists of 17 residues. Germline assignment: CDR1 MGHRA and CDR2 YSYEKL. This CDR3 reads CASSQSWLDKAKNIQYF. The CDR3 bases are TGCGCCAGCAGCCAAAGCTGGTTGGATAAAGCCAAAAACATTCAGTACTTC.

The chain couples TRBV20-1 to TRBJ2-1, with 9 positions matching TRBD1. The CDR3 extends over 18 amino acids. The germline gives CDR1 DFQATT, CDR2 SNEGSKA (reference sequence). Losses at the gene ends were 6 bases for V and 0 bases for J; bases not matched to a gene: 15. The CDR3 nucleotides are TGCAGTGCACCGTGGGGACAGGGCGACGTGGGCTCCTACAATGAGCAGTTCTTC. Its translation is CSAPWGQGDVGSYNEQFF.

The chain is built from TRBV25-1 and TRBJ2-6; D gene uncertain. The CDR3 totals 14 residues. V lost 7 bases and J 0 bases, leaving 7 bases between the germline ends. Germline V CDR1 and CDR2: MGHDK, SYGVNS. Here the CDR3 reads CASTPGSGANVLTF. The CDR3 coding sequence is TGTGCCAGCACCCCGGGCTCTGGGGCCAACGTCCTGACTTTC.

The chain has TRBV14 and TRBJ1-6; D is uncertain. The CDR3 is 13 residues long. The germline V gene has CDR1 SGHDN and CDR2 FVKESK. V was pared by 1 base and J by 10 bases, with 8 bases between. CDR3 bases: TGTGCCAGCAGCCAAGTTCCGGGATCACCCCTCCACTTT. Translation gives CASSQVPGSPLHF. Full variable domain (outside the CDR3, taken from reference TRBV14 and TRBJ1-6): EAGVTQFPSHSVIEKGQTVTLRCDPISGHDNLYWYRRVMGKEIKFLLHFVKESKQDESGMPNNRFLAERTGGTYSTLKVQPAELEDSGVYFCASSQVPGSPLHFGNGTRLTVT.

The genes are TRBV12-3 or TRBV12-4 and TRBJ2-7, with D possibly matching TRBD2 (6 bases). With the DNA end fitting TRBJ2-5 better, the J assignment may be wrong. The CDR3 has 15 amino acids. CDR3 protein: CASSLARRGEETQYF. The CDR3 DNA is TGTGCCAGCAGTTTAGCGCGGAGGGGAGAAGAGACCCAGTACTTC.

This clonotype was observed a handful of times. The chain uses TRBV12-3 or TRBV12-4 and TRBJ2-5; D might be TRBD2 (5 bases). V was shortened by 7 bases and J by 5 bases, with 14 bases between the two germline ends. This CDR3 is built from 13 residues. CDR3 region: CASTQTGRETQYF. The CDR3 DNA is TGTGCCAGCACACAGACGGGAAGGGAGACCCAGTACTTC.